The 24 T cell receptor beta chains below all came from one sample that was sequenced in a study of control samples from healthy donors and cancer patients. Generated by immunoSEQ multiplex PCR, the TCRdb table keeps only in-frame clones and is missing some. This sample has 120,000 to 150,000 clones; 75% to 95% occur once, and the top ten carry roughly 3.2%. Specimen: blood. The receptors were sampled from a man aged 25 to 40 in good health.

The V and J genes are TRBV4-1 and TRBJ1-2; tentative D call: TRBD1 (5 bases). V lost 1 base, J lost 2 bases, and 11 bases lay in between. The CDR3 consists of 15 residues. Germline values: CDR1 MGHRA, CDR2 YSYEKL. CDR3 sequence: CASSQGEGRNYGYTF. The CDR3 DNA follows: TGCGCCAGCAGCCAAGGTGAGGGGCGGAACTATGGCTACACCTTC.

The chain links TRBV11-2 to TRBJ2-1; 8 bases match TRBD2. V shed 5 bases, J shed 5 bases, and the junction held 8 bases outside the gene matches. This CDR3 has 15 amino acids. CDR1 SGHAT and CDR2 FQNNGV come from the germline V gene. The CDR3 loop is CASSLSGGQHNEQFF. The CDR3 DNA reads as TGTGCCAGCAGCCTAAGCGGGGGCCAACACAATGAGCAGTTCTTC.

V and J are TRBV11-2 and TRBJ1-1; weak D call: TRBD1 (5 bases). The germline gives CDR1 SGHAT, CDR2 FQNNGV. V lost 0 bases and J lost 0, with 11 bases in between. The CDR3 runs 16 residues. The CDR3 bases are TGTGCCAGCAGCTTAGACGGGGGGACTCTGAACACTGAAGCTTTCTTT. Its protein product is CASSLDGGTLNTEAFF.

The chain recombines TRBV7-9 with TRBJ2-7; 10 bases align to TRBD2. Germline V CDR1 and CDR2: SEHNR, FQNEAQ (reference sequence). The ends lost 0 bases at V and 5 bases at J; junction bases unmatched: 4. The CDR3 totals 15 residues. The DNA for the CDR3 is TGTGCCAGCAGCTTAGCTTTAGGACTAGCGGACGAGCAGTACTTC. This codes for CASSLALGLADEQYF.

V usage is TRBV5-5 and J usage is TRBJ2-1; 10 bases fit TRBD1. V trimming: 0 bases; J trimming: 8 bases; junction bases outside the gene matches: 5. The CDR3 runs to 15 residues. From germline, CDR1 is SGHKS and CDR2 YYEKEE (reference sequence). The CDR3 nucleotides are TGTGCCAGCAGCTTGGGACAGGGGGCTCGGGATGAGCAGTTCTTC. Translation gives CASSLGQGARDEQFF.

The rearrangement joins TRBV4-2 to TRBJ2-2; 9 bases are a match to TRBD1. The germline V gene has CDR1 LGHNA and CDR2 YNFKEQ. The V segment lost 4 bases and the J segment 4 bases; nucleotides outside the gene matches: 4. The CDR3 runs 15 residues. CDR3 bases: TGTGCCAGCAGCCCCTCGACAGGGGGCACCGGGGAGCTGTTTTTT. Its protein product is CASSPSTGGTGELFF.

The CDR3 sequence: CASSLGEGVRGYTF. CDR3 in DNA: TGCGCCAGCAGCTTAGGTGAAGGCGTACGTGGCTACACCTTC. The chain joins TRBV4-1 to TRBJ1-2; D is undetermined. This CDR3 contains 14 residues. The ends were cut back, 5 bases at V and 7 bases at J, with 17 bases in the middle. The V gene's germline CDR1 is MGHRA and CDR2 YSYEKL.

This chain links TRBV13 with TRBJ2-5; D may be TRBD2 (7 bases). The CDR3 loop spans 16 amino acids. Trimming removed 5 bases from V and 5 bases from J, with 21 bases in between. Germline V gives CDR1 PRHDT, CDR2 FYEKMQ (reference sequence). The CDR3, as DNA: TGTGCCAGCAGCCTCACACGGGGGGCTTGGAGGGAGACCCAGTACTTC. As protein: CASSLTRGAWRETQYF.

The chain joins TRBV6-5 to TRBJ1-6; no clear D. Trimming removed 2 bases at V and 0 bases at J, with 8 bases between. The CDR3 sequence is 16 residues long. From germline, CDR1 is MNHEY and CDR2 SVGAGI. DNA for the CDR3: TGTGCCAGCAGTTACCGGTGGAACTCCTATAATTCACCCCTCCACTTT. Its translation: CASSYRWNSYNSPLHF.

The chain is built from TRBV11-2 and TRBJ1-5; maybe TRBD1 (6 bases). Deletions cut 4 bases from V and 3 bases from J, with 10 bases between. Germline CDR1 reads SGHAT; CDR2 reads FQNNGV. This CDR3 is 14 amino acids long. The CDR3 loop reads CASSSGTHNQPQHF. The DNA of the CDR3 is TGTGCCAGCAGCTCTGGGACACACAATCAGCCCCAGCATTTT.

The sample holds a few counts of this clone. The V call is TRBV9, the J call TRBJ1-6; D is undetermined. V lost 6 bases, J lost 3 bases, and 7 bases lay in between. The length of the CDR3 is 13 residues. CDR1 and CDR2 from the germline V gene are SGDLS and YYNGEE. The DNA of the CDR3 is TGTGCCAGCACCAGAAACTATAATTCACCCCTCCACTTT. This codes for CASTRNYNSPLHF.

The chain carries TRBV7-6 and TRBJ1-1; 8 bases match TRBD1. With V trimmed by 9 bases and J by 1 base, 10 bases remained unmatched. CDR1 and CDR2 from the germline V gene are SGHVS and FNYEAQ. CDR3 length equals 15 residues. DNA for the CDR3: TGTGCCAGTGCGAACGACGGACAGGGGAACACTGAAGCTTTCTTT. Its translation is CASANDGQGNTEAFF.

This chain uses TRBV5-1 with TRBJ1-1; possible D gene TRBD1, 5 bases. CDR3 length: 14 amino acids. The germline gives CDR1 SGHRS, CDR2 YFSETQ. The V gene lost 2 bases and the J gene lost 1 base, with 9 bases spanning the gap. In DNA, the CDR3 is TGCGCCAGCAGCTTTGGGGGTAAGAACACTGAAGCTTTCTTT. As protein: CASSFGGKNTEAFF.

The chain couples TRBV11-2 to TRBJ1-2; no clear D gene. V dropped 1 base and J dropped 2 bases, with 8 bases sitting between them. Germline-derived CDR1 and CDR2 are SGHAT and FQNNGV. The CDR3 is 14 amino acids. The CDR3 loop is CASSLAGRNYGYTF. Here the CDR3 DNA reads TGTGCCAGCAGCTTAGCAGGTCGAAACTATGGCTACACCTTC. The full variable domain, with the rest looked up from reference TRBV11-2 and TRBJ1-2, is EAGVAQSPRYKIIEKRQSVAFWCNPISGHATLYWYQQILGQGPKLLIQFQNNGVVDDSQLPKDRFSAERLKGVDSTLKIQPAKLEDSAVYLCASSLAGRNYGYTFGSGTRLTVV.

V is TRBV7-2 and J is TRBJ1-6; D unclear. With 2 bases removed from V and 0 bases from J, the gap between germline ends came to 8 bases. There are 16 residues in the CDR3. Germline V CDR1 and CDR2: SGHTA, FQGNSA. CDR3 residues: CASSLTIGSYNSPLHF. The CDR3 bases are TGTGCCAGCAGCTTAACTATAGGCTCCTATAATTCACCCCTCCACTTT.

This chain joins TRBV7-8 and TRBJ1-1; 7 bases fit TRBD1. The CDR3 is 16 amino acids. Unmatched junction bases numbered 7, after V lost 0 bases and J lost 3 bases. Germline V gives CDR1 SGHVS, CDR2 FQNEAQ. The DNA of the CDR3 is TGTGCCAGCAGCTTAGCCGAGACAGGGTACGACACTGAAGCTTTCTTT. Amino acids: CASSLAETGYDTEAFF. Supplemented by reference TRBV7-8 and TRBJ1-1, the full variable domain reads GAGVSQSPRYKVAKRGQDVALRCDPISGHVSLFWYQQALGQGPEFLTYFQNEAQLDKSGLPSDRFFAERPEGSVSTLKIQRTQQEDSAVYLCASSLAETGYDTEAFFGQGTRLTVV.

V usage is TRBV25-1 and J usage is TRBJ1-2; D gene uncertain. V lost 7 bases to trimming and J lost 8 bases, with 17 bases between them. Germline-derived CDR1 and CDR2 are MGHDK and SYGVNS. CDR3 length equals 13 residues. CDR3 DNA: TGTGCCAGCAACCAAGGGAGGAATATGGGCTACACCTTC. This sequence encodes CASNQGRNMGYTF.

This chain uses TRBV30 with TRBJ1-2; D gene ambiguous. CDR3 length equals 12 residues. From germline, CDR1 is GTSNPN and CDR2 SVGIG (reference sequence). The CDR3 reads CASERENYGYTF. The CDR3 DNA reads as TGTGCTTCAGAGAGGGAGAACTATGGCTACACCTTC. The full variable domain, in which reference TRBV30 and TRBJ1-2 provide the parts outside the CDR3, is SQTIHQWPATLVQPVGSPLSLECTVEGTSNPNLYWYRQAAGRGLQLLFYSVGIGQISSEVPQNLSASRPQDRQFILSSKKLLLSDSGFYLCASERENYGYTFGSGTRLTVV.

This clone was seen a single time. V is TRBV7-9 and J is TRBJ2-1, with TRBD1 identical over 9 bases. The CDR3 spans 15 residues. Germline assignment: CDR1 SEHNR and CDR2 FQNEAQ (reference sequence). The trim removed 0 bases at V and 8 bases at J, leaving 5 bases unmatched. The CDR3 here is CASSLAGQGVYEQFF. CDR3 in DNA: TGTGCCAGCAGCTTAGCGGGACAGGGAGTATATGAGCAGTTCTTC.

The gene calls are TRBV9 and TRBJ2-3, with 8 bases lining up with TRBD1. V was pared by 3 bases and J by 1 base, with 7 bases of the junction left unmatched. This CDR3 has 16 residues. CDR1 is SGDLS, CDR2 YYNGEE, per germline. This CDR3 is CASSGTRGLGTDTQYF. Written as DNA, the CDR3 is TGTGCCAGCAGCGGGACCAGGGGGCTAGGCACAGATACGCAGTATTTT.

V is TRBV28 and J is TRBJ2-7; 8 bases are shared with TRBD1. CDR3 size: 17 residues. V was pared by 3 bases and J by 3 bases, with 13 bases of the junction left unmatched. Germline V lookup: CDR1 MDHEN, CDR2 SYDVKM. CDR3 region: CASSFWPQGAKLYEQYF. The CDR3 DNA reads as TGTGCCAGCAGTTTTTGGCCCCAGGGGGCAAAACTCTACGAGCAGTACTTC.

This chain connects TRBV11-2 to TRBJ2-7; D remains ambiguous. Germline assignment: CDR1 SGHAT and CDR2 FQNNGV. The CDR3 runs 15 residues. V was pared by 1 base and J by 6 bases, with 16 bases between. The CDR3 sequence is CASSLGYSPMVEQYF. As DNA, the CDR3 is TGTGCCAGCAGCTTAGGGTACAGTCCAATGGTCGAGCAGTACTTC.

The chain couples TRBV11-2 to TRBJ1-2; D may be TRBD1 (6 bases). This CDR3 comprises 15 residues. Germline CDR1 is SGHAT and CDR2 is FQNNGV. V shed 5 bases and J shed 2 bases, with 15 bases lying between them. The CDR3 DNA follows: TGTGCCAGCAGCCCAAAACTCCAGGGGAACTATGGCTACACCTTC. Translating it yields CASSPKLQGNYGYTF.

This sequence joins TRBV7-9 and TRBJ2-7; D tentatively fits TRBD1 or TRBD2 (5 bases each). Trimming removed 2 bases at V and 3 bases at J, with 11 bases between. In germline, CDR1 is SEHNR, CDR2 FQNEAQ (reference sequence). The CDR3 consists of 14 residues. The CDR3 reads CASSLFAGGYEQYF. The CDR3 nucleotides read TGTGCCAGCAGCTTATTTGCTGGGGGCTACGAGCAGTACTTC.